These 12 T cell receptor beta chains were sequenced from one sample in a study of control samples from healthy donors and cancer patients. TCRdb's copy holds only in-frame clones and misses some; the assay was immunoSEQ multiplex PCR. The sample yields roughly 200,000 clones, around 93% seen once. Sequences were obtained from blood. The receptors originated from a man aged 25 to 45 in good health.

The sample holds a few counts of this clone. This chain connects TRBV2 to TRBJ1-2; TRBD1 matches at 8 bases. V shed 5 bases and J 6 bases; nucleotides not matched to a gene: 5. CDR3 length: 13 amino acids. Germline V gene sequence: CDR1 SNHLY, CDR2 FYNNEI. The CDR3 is CASSYRGRDGYTF. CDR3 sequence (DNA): TGTGCCAGCAGTTACAGGGGGAGGGATGGCTACACCTTC.

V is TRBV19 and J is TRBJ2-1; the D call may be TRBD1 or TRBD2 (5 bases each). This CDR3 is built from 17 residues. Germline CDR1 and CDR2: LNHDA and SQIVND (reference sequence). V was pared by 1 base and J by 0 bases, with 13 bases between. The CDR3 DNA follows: TGTGCCAGTAGTATAGGAGAGGGGACCAGCTCCTACAATGAGCAGTTCTTC. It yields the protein CASSIGEGTSSYNEQFF.

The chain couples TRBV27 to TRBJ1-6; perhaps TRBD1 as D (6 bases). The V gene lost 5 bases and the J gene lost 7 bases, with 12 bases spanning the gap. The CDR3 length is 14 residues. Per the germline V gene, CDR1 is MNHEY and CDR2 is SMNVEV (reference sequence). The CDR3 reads CASSPGTTNSPLHF. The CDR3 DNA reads TGTGCCAGCAGTCCCGGGACAACCAATTCACCCCTCCACTTT.

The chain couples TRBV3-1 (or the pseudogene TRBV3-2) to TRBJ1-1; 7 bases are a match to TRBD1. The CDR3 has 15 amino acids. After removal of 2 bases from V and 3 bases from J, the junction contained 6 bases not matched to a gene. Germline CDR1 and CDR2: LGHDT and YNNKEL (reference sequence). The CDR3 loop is CASSQTDRLDTEAFF. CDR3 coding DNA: TGTGCCAGCAGCCAAACGGACAGGCTGGACACTGAAGCTTTCTTT.

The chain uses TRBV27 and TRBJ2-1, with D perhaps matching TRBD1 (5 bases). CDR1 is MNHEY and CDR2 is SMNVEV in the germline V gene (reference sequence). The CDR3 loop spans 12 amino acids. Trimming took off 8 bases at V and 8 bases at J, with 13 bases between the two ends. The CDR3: CASRQTVYEQFF. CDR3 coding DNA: TGTGCCAGCCGACAGACAGTTTATGAGCAGTTCTTC.

CDR3 amino acids: CASRTRREIGELFF. The CDR3 DNA reads as TGTGCCAGTAGAACCAGACGGGAGATCGGGGAGCTGTTTTTT. V and J are TRBV19 and TRBJ2-2; tentative D call: TRBD2 (6 bases). The CDR3 runs to 14 residues. The germline V gene has CDR1 LNHDA and CDR2 SQIVND (reference sequence). V shed 6 bases and J shed 7 bases, with 15 bases lying between them.

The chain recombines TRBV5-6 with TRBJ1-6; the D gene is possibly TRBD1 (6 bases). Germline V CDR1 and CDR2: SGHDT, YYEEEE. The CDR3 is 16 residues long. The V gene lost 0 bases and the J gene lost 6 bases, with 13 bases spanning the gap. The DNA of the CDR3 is TGTGCCAGCAGCTTGGACCAGGGGCGAATTAATTCACCCCTCCACTTT. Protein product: CASSLDQGRINSPLHF.

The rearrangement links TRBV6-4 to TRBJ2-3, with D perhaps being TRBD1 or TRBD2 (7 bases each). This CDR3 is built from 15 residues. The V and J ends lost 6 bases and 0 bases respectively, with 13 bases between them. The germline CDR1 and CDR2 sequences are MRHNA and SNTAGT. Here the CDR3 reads CASRGGTASTDTQYF. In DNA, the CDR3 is TGTGCCAGCAGGGGGGGGACAGCAAGCACAGATACGCAGTATTTT.

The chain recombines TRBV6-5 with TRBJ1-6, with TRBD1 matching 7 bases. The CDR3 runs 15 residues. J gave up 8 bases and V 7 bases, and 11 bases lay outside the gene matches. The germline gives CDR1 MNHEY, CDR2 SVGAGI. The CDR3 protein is CASMFRTGVDSPLHF. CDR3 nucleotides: TGTGCCAGCATGTTCAGGACAGGAGTCGATTCACCCCTCCACTTT.

DNA for the CDR3: TGTGCCAGCGCACTAGCGGGGGCTTACGAGCAGTACTTC. Its translation: CASALAGAYEQYF. The chain joins TRBV12-3 or TRBV12-4 to TRBJ2-7, with 11 bases matching TRBD2. The V and J ends lost 8 bases and 4 bases, in that order; junction bases with no gene match: 4. The CDR3 totals 13 residues.

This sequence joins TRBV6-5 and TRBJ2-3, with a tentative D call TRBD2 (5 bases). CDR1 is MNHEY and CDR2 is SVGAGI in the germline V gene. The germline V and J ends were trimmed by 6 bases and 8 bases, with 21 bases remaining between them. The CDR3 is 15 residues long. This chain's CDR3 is CASSPSSTVSGTQYF. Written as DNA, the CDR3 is TGTGCCAGCAGCCCCAGTTCCACAGTGAGCGGTACGCAGTATTTT.

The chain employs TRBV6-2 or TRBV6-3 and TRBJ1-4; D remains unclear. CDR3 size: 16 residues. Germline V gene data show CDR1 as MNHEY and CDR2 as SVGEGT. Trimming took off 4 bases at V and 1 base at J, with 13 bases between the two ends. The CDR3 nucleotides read TGTGCCAGCAGTTCCCCGCCCTTTGGAACTAATGAAAAACTGTTTTTT. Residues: CASSSPPFGTNEKLFF.